This entry features one TCR beta chain sequence. Its target is unknown. For the second PCR, which ran for about 7 to 12 cycles, a sample-barcoded 5' primer and a J-beta primer mix were used. One entry per CDR3 protein results from TCRdb running MiXCR on the 5' RACE reads. The sample has about 930,000 distinct CDR3 sequences, roughly 29% seen once; the top ten hold roughly 10%. The sample originates from a study of blood T cells in healthy people across ages. Study results and limitations: Both naive CD4+ cell counts and diversity were greater in long-lived donors than in aged donors.

These records were also assigned to another study, of T cells of mothers and their children. That source adds: Detection yielded no persistent microchimeric T cell clones.

Sequences were obtained from blood. The receptor comes from a woman in her 40s in good health.

CDR3 protein: CASSEERIRETQYF. DNA for the CDR3: TGTGCCAGCAGTGAAGAACGGATTCGGGAGACCCAGTACTTC. The chain has TRBV6-1 and TRBJ2-5; the D is unclear. The V gene lost 1 base and the J gene lost 5 bases, with 11 bases spanning the gap. CDR1 MNHNS and CDR2 SASEGT come from the germline V gene. The CDR3 contains 14 residues.